This T cell receptor (beta chain) was sequenced in a study of cytomegalovirus exposure and HLA in healthy donors. Germline lookup yields CDR1 SGHRS and CDR2 YFSETQ. The CDR3 is 14 amino acids. Unmatched junction bases numbered 10, after V lost 4 bases and J lost 7 bases. Concerning this clone: Its cognate antigen is unknown.

Whole-study results and caveats: Some segments of the V type, notably TRBV6-2 and TRBV6-3, were excluded as indistinguishable.

13 Jbeta primers and 60 Vbeta primers were used for the PCR. Using immunoSEQ multiplex PCR, the repertoire was profiled, and TCRdb retains in-frame clones only, with some absent. The table has tens of thousands of clones, 60% to 65% seen once; the top ten hold 2.3%. The origin of this receptor is a human donor in good health. The material sequenced was PBMCs. The chain has TRBV5-1 and TRBJ1-2; TRBD1 matches 7 bases. CDR3: CASSPTGGGPGYTF. The DNA for the CDR3 is TGCGCCAGCAGCCCGACGGGAGGGGGCCCTGGCTACACCTTC.